One sample yielded the 3 T cell receptor beta chains listed below, sequenced in a study of blood T cell repertoires in COVID-19. Sequencing used immunoSEQ multiplex PCR; TCRdb keeps in-frame clones, though not all of them. The table lists roughly 270,000 clones, 85% of them singletons. Sequenced: PBMCs or T cells enriched from blood (not recorded which). These TCRs come from a woman between 45 and 60 years old who had recovered from COVID-19.

This clone has just one count. The genes are TRBV6-1 and TRBJ1-1, with D tentatively TRBD1 (5 bases). The CDR3 is 15 amino acids. Germline V gene sequence: CDR1 MNHNS, CDR2 SASEGT. The germline V and J ends were trimmed by 1 base and 5 bases, with 14 bases remaining between them. This chain's CDR3 is CASSEVAGFITEAFF. CDR3 nucleotide sequence: TGTGCCAGCAGTGAAGTGGCAGGGTTCATAACTGAAGCTTTCTTT.

J is TRBJ1-6 and V is TRBV5-1; 7 nucleotides align to TRBD1. This CDR3 is 14 amino acids long. The V gene's germline CDR1 is SGHRS and CDR2 YFSETQ. J gave up 14 bases and V 4 bases, and 12 bases lay outside the gene matches. CDR3 DNA sequence: TGCGCCAGCAGCACGGGACAGCCCGCGGGTTCCCTCCACTTT. This sequence encodes CASSTGQPAGSLHF. The variable domain in full, completed from reference TRBV5-1 and TRBJ1-6, reads KAGVTQTPRYLIKTRGQQVTLSCSPISGHRSVSWYQQTPGQGLQFLFEYFSETQRNKGNFPGRFSGRQFSNSRSEMNVSTLELGDSALYLCASSTGQPAGSLHFGNGTRLTVT.

The chain is built from TRBV6-2 or TRBV6-3 and TRBJ2-1; D not resolved. The CDR3 is 17 amino acids. Germline CDR1 reads MNHEY; CDR2 reads SVGEGT. Trimming shortened V by 4 bases and J by 6 bases, and 22 bases separated the two germline ends. CDR3 amino acids: CASSLLAGQVTRNEQFF. CDR3 bases: TGTGCCAGCAGTTTACTCGCAGGTCAGGTTACCCGCAATGAGCAGTTCTTC.